The T cell receptor (beta chain) under discussion was sequenced for a study of breast tumors, draining lymph nodes, adjacent tissues. Study-wide points: Tumor repertoires ranked between lymph nodes and nontumor tissue in diversity, with V and J gene preferences. Findings are consistent with lymph node origin and intratumoral expansion of most tumor T cells. Data only fit, rather than demonstrated, lymph node origin of most tumor T cells.

The lymph nodes were axillary draining lymph nodes from breast cancer patients. V shed 5 bases and J 5 bases; nucleotides not matched to a gene: 7. The CDR3 is made up of 14 amino acids. On this clonotype itself: Its target is unknown.

TCRdb recomputed calls from the multiplex PCR reads with MiXCR, one row per CDR3 protein. This table has 180,000 or so distinct CDR3 sequences, about 34% appearing once. Material: axillary lymph node tissue. This TCR derives from a female donor with breast cancer. Some clones in this sample may be carry-over from other donors' samples. The gene calls are TRBV12-3 or TRBV12-4 and TRBJ1-1; 8 bases are shared with TRBD1. DNA of the CDR3: TGTGCCAGCAGTCCTCGGACAGGGAGGACTGAAGCTTTCTTT. This translates into CASSPRTGRTEAFF.